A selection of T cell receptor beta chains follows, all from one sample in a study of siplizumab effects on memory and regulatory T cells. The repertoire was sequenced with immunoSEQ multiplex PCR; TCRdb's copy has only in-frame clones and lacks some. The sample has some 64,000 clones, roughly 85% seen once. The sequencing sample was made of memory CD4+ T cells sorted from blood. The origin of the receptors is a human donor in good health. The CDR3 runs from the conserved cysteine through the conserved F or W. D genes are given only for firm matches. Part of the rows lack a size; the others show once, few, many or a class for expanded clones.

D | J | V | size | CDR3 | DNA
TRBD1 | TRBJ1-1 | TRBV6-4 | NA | CASSEQGGDTEAFF | TGTGCCAGCAGTGAACAGGGGGGGGACACTGAAGCTTTCTTT
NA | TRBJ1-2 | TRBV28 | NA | CASSLLGGVYGYTF | TGTGCCAGCAGTTTATTAGGAGGGGTCTATGGCTACACCTTC
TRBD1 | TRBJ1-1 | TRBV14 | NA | CASSPGTGQRTEAFF | TGTGCCAGCAGCCCGGGGACAGGGCAGCGCACTGAAGCTTTCTTT
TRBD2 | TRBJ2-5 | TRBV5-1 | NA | CASSLTSGGAETQYF | TGTGCCAGCAGCTTGACTAGCGGGGGGGCAGAGACCCAGTACTTC
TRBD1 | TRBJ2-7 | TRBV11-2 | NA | CASSLWTGQPSYEQYF | TGTGCCAGCAGCTTATGGACAGGGCAGCCGTCGTACGAGCAGTACTTC
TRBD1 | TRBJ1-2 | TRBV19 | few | CASRDRASIYGYTF | TGTGCCAGTAGGGACAGGGCCTCCATTTATGGCTACACCTTC
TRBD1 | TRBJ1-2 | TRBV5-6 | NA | CASRFDRDLSYGYTF | TGTGCCAGCAGGTTTGACAGGGACCTCTCCTATGGCTACACCTTC
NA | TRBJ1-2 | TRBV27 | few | CASSLSGVEGYGYTF | TGTGCCAGCAGTTTATCCGGGGTAGAGGGATATGGCTACACCTTC
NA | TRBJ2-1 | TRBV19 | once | CASSAFGGPTYNEQFF | TGTGCCAGTAGTGCCTTTGGGGGGCCTACCTACAATGAGCAGTTCTTC
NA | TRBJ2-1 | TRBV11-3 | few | CASSSGRSESYNEQFF | TGTGCCAGCAGCAGCGGGCGGTCCGAGTCCTACAATGAGCAGTTCTTC
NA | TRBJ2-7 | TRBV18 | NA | CASSPTSDLQYF | TGTGCCAGCTCACCGACATCGGATCTCCAGTACTTC
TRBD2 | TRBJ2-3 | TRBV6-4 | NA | CASSDSASGGADTQYF | TGTGCCAGCAGTGACTCGGCTAGCGGGGGGGCAGATACGCAGTATTTT
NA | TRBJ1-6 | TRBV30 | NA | CAWSVQGTPNSPLHF | TGTGCCTGGAGTGTACAGGGAACCCCGAATTCACCCCTCCACTTT
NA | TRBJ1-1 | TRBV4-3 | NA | CASSHEGTEAFF | TGCGCCAGCAGCCACGAAGGGACGGAGGCTTTCTTT
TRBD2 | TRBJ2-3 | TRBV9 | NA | CASSPYVAGGGTDTQYF | TGTGCCAGCAGCCCCTATGTCGCGGGGGGTGGAACAGATACGCAGTATTTT
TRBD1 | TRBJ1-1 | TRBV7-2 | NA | CASSRRQGSGTEAFF | TGTGCCAGCAGCCGCCGACAGGGATCGGGGACTGAAGCTTTCTTT
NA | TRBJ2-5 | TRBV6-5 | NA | CASRISETQYF | TGTGCCAGCAGGATCTCTGAGACCCAGTACTTC
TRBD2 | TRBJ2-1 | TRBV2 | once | CASSPVGGGGQFF | TGTGCCAGCAGTCCGGTCGGCGGGGGGGGACAGTTCTTC
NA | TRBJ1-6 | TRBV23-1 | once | CASSQSRLGTAVLLHF | TGCGCCAGCAGTCAATCCCGACTCGGGACCGCGGTTCTCCTCCACTTT
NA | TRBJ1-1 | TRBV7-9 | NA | CASSLTGVMNTEAFF | TGTGCCAGCAGCTTGACAGGAGTCATGAACACTGAAGCTTTCTTT